Listed here are 13 T cell receptor beta chains from one sample, sequenced in a study of OX40 agonist ivuxolimab in advanced cancers. TCRdb's copy holds only in-frame clones and misses some; the assay was immunoSEQ multiplex PCR. The repertoire holds more than 80,000 clones, 91% seen once, with around 1.5% in the top ten. The source material was CD4+ or CD8+ T cells sorted from blood, sampled in a trial of the OX40 agonist ivuxolimab. The receptors derive from an adult with an advanced solid tumor such as melanoma, head and neck, liver or kidney cancer.

The CDR3: CASSLYRNNEQFF. The DNA for the CDR3 is TGTGCCAGCAGTTTATACAGAAACAATGAGCAGTTCTTC. This chain uses TRBV28 with TRBJ2-1; D ambiguous. Per the germline V gene, CDR1 is MDHEN and CDR2 is SYDVKM. The length of the CDR3 is 13 residues. Deletions cut 1 base from V and 5 bases from J, with 6 bases between.

The CDR3 bases are TGTGCCTGGAATACAGGGCAAGGAGGGTCCTACGAGCAGTACTTC. This codes for CAWNTGQGGSYEQYF. The chain links TRBV30 to TRBJ2-7; tentatively, D is TRBD1 or TRBD2 (6 bases each). The germline V gene encodes CDR1 GTSNPN and CDR2 SVGIG (reference sequence). The CDR3 extends over 15 amino acids. The V gene lost 4 bases and the J gene lost 1 base, with 17 bases spanning the gap.

The chain has TRBV27 and TRBJ2-5; perhaps D is TRBD1 or TRBD2 (6 bases each). The ends were cut back, 3 bases at V and 4 bases at J, with 9 bases in the middle. The CDR3 spans 13 residues. CDR1 is MNHEY and CDR2 is SMNVEV in the germline V gene (reference sequence). The CDR3 DNA reads as TGTGCCAGCAGTTTTGGGGGGCTAGAGACCCAGTACTTC. Translation gives CASSFGGLETQYF.

This rearrangement joins TRBV28 to TRBJ2-7; D may be TRBD1 or TRBD2 (5 bases each). V was shortened by 4 bases and J by 6 bases, with 16 bases between the two germline ends. The CDR3 sequence is 14 residues long. Germline V lookup: CDR1 MDHEN, CDR2 SYDVKM. The chain's CDR3 is CASSYSGIGGEQYF. The CDR3 bases are TGTGCCAGCAGTTACTCCGGGATTGGGGGCGAGCAGTACTTC. Supplemented by reference TRBV28 and TRBJ2-7, the full variable domain reads DVKVTQSSRYLVKRTGEKVFLECVQDMDHENMFWYRQDPGLGLRLIYFSYDVKMKEKGDIPEGYSVSREKKERFSLILESASTNQTSMYLCASSYSGIGGEQYFGPGTRLTVT.

The chain is built from TRBV25-1 and TRBJ2-2, with unresolved D. This CDR3 is built from 14 residues. Trimming took 7 bases from V and 7 from J, leaving 16 bases between them. Germline V gene sequence: CDR1 MGHDK, CDR2 SYGVNS. The CDR3 loop reads CASMLATIGGELFF. CDR3 nucleotides: TGTGCCAGCATGTTAGCCACGATCGGCGGGGAGCTGTTTTTT.

The genes are TRBV18 and TRBJ1-1, with TRBD1 identical over 8 bases. This CDR3 is 13 amino acids long. Looked up from germline, CDR1 is KGHSH and CDR2 is LQKENI. Trimming cost V 5 bases and J 13 bases; bases outside gene matches: 12. The CDR3 is CASSSLETGVVFF. The CDR3 DNA sequence: TGTGCCAGCTCATCGTTAGAGACAGGGGTGGTTTTCTTT.

The chain uses TRBV30 and TRBJ2-7, with D perhaps TRBD1 or TRBD2 (5 bases each). Trimming took off 1 base at V and 0 bases at J, with 10 bases between the two ends. This CDR3 has 14 residues. The germline V gene has CDR1 GTSNPN and CDR2 SVGIG (reference sequence). The CDR3 is CAWSGDGSSYEQYF. The CDR3 DNA reads as TGTGCCTGGAGTGGGGACGGCAGCTCCTACGAGCAGTACTTC.

The chain links TRBV11-3 to TRBJ2-2; D unclear. The V and J ends lost 2 bases and 1 base respectively, with 5 bases between them. CDR1 SGHNT and CDR2 YENEEA come from the germline V gene. The CDR3 totals 14 residues. CDR3 residues: CASSLKGNTGELFF. The CDR3 region has the DNA TGTGCCAGCAGCTTAAAGGGGAACACCGGGGAGCTGTTTTTT.

The V call is TRBV19, the J call TRBJ2-2, with 10 bases fitting TRBD1. Germline V gene data show CDR1 as LNHDA and CDR2 as SQIVND (reference sequence). V lost 10 bases, J lost 5 bases, and 13 bases stayed unmatched. The CDR3 sequence is 16 residues long. The CDR3 DNA sequence: TGTGCCACCTCACGGACAGGGGGTAGTCCGACCGGGGAGCTGTTTTTT. Residues: CATSRTGGSPTGELFF.

The V call is TRBV9, the J call TRBJ2-3, with D possibly matching TRBD1 (5 bases). V was trimmed by 0 bases and J by 4 bases, leaving 21 bases between them. Germline lookup yields CDR1 SGDLS and CDR2 YYNGEE. This CDR3 has 18 amino acids. CDR3 coding DNA: TGTGCCAGCAGCGTAGGGGTGTCAGGATGGGGCCGGGCAGATACGCAGTATTTT. Translated: CASSVGVSGWGRADTQYF.

The chain recombines TRBV4-1 with TRBJ2-3, with D unresolved. The CDR3 is 15 residues long. Germline-derived CDR1 and CDR2 are MGHRA and YSYEKL. Between the trimmed V and J ends, which lost 1 base and 2 bases, there was a span of 10 bases. In DNA form, the CDR3 reads TGCGCCAGCAGCCAAGTAATGCAGAACACAGATACGCAGTATTTT. This encodes CASSQVMQNTDTQYF.

The chain is built from TRBV11-3 and TRBJ1-4, with unresolved D. This CDR3 comprises 12 residues. The germline gives CDR1 SGHNT, CDR2 YENEEA. V was pared by 4 bases and J by 6 bases, with 6 bases between. CDR3 DNA sequence: TGTGCCAGCAGCTGGGGAGATGAAAAACTGTTTTTT. This codes for CASSWGDEKLFF.

The chain carries TRBV7-9 and TRBJ2-1; TRBD2 matches at 10 bases. The CDR3 is 14 residues long. V was clipped by 11 bases and J by 8 bases; unmatched bases: 12. Germline values: CDR1 SEHNR, CDR2 FQNEAQ (reference sequence). CDR3 loop: CAFGLAGGPDEQFF. CDR3 sequence (DNA): TGTGCCTTCGGGTTAGCGGGAGGCCCCGATGAGCAGTTCTTC.